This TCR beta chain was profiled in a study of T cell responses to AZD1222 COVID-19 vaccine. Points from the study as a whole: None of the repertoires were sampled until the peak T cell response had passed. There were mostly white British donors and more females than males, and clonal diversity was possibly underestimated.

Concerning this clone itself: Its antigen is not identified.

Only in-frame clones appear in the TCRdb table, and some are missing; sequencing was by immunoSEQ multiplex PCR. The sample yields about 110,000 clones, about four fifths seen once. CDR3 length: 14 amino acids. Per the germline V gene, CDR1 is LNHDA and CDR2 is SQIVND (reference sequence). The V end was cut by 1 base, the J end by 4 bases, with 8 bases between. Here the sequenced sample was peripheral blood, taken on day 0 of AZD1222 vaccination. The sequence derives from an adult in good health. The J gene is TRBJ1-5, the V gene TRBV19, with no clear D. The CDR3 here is CASSIGQLNQPQHF. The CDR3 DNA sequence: TGTGCCAGTAGTATAGGGCAGCTTAATCAGCCCCAGCATTTT.